A single sample gave rise to the 12 T cell receptor beta chains below, sequenced in a study of cytomegalovirus exposure and HLA in healthy donors. Sequencing was performed with immunoSEQ multiplex PCR; in TCRdb, only in-frame clones are kept and a portion is missing. The repertoire includes 200,000 or so clones, 84% of them detected once, and around 15% sits in the top ten. Specimen: PBMCs. All receptors come from a woman aged 25 to 45 in good health and CMV-seropositive.

The rearrangement links TRBV7-3 to TRBJ1-1; D gene unclear. V was cut by 5 bases and J by 4 bases, with 14 bases left in between. Per germline, CDR1 SGHTA and CDR2 FQGTGA. The CDR3 totals 14 residues. As DNA, the CDR3 is TGTGCCAGCAGCAAACAAGGGAGAGCCACTGAAGCTTTCTTT. Encoded protein: CASSKQGRATEAFF.

This rearrangement joins TRBV29-1 to TRBJ1-5; the match to TRBD1 covers 7 bases. Germline lookup yields CDR1 SQVTM and CDR2 ANQGSEA. V gave up 6 bases and J gave up 4 bases; unmatched junction bases: 6. The CDR3 has 13 amino acids. In nucleotides, the CDR3 is TGCAGCGTCCGACAGGGCCAAAATCAGCCCCAGCATTTT. This encodes CSVRQGQNQPQHF.

The chain carries TRBV29-1 and TRBJ1-2, with D tentatively TRBD1 (6 bases). The germline gives CDR1 SQVTM, CDR2 ANQGSEA. CDR3 length: 13 amino acids. With 1 base removed from V and 8 bases from J, the gap between germline ends came to 14 bases. CDR3 loop: CSVEVTTRGGYTF. The DNA of the CDR3 is TGCAGCGTTGAAGTGACGACCAGGGGAGGCTACACCTTC.

This sequence joins TRBV27 and TRBJ2-1; 7 bases fit TRBD2. Germline values: CDR1 MNHEY, CDR2 SMNVEV (reference sequence). V was clipped by 8 bases and J by 7 bases; unmatched bases: 2. The length of the CDR3 is 11 residues. The CDR3 protein is CASGGGNEQFF. Here the CDR3 DNA reads TGTGCCAGCGGGGGAGGGAATGAGCAGTTCTTC.

This clone was picked up one time. The gene calls are TRBV4-1 and TRBJ2-7, with 9 bases aligning to TRBD1. Germline V lookup: CDR1 MGHRA, CDR2 YSYEKL. The CDR3 spans 14 residues. V trimming: 1 base; J trimming: 3 bases; junction bases outside the gene matches: 1. For the CDR3, the DNA is TGCGCCAGCAGCCAAGGGACAGGGGTCTACGAGCAGTACTTC. This gives the protein CASSQGTGVYEQYF.

The chain couples TRBV5-1 to TRBJ2-1, with D possibly matching TRBD2 (5 bases). The CDR3 consists of 15 residues. V was pared by 4 bases and J by 4 bases, with 15 bases between. From germline, CDR1 is SGHRS and CDR2 YFSETQ. In DNA form, the CDR3 reads TGCGCCAGCAGCCCACCGGCGGGCCGATACAATGAGCAGTTCTTC. Residues: CASSPPAGRYNEQFF.

The chain employs TRBV2 and TRBJ2-3, with D perhaps TRBD2 (6 bases). The CDR3 is 13 amino acids. The germline V and J ends were trimmed by 3 bases and 6 bases, with 10 bases remaining between them. CDR1 is SNHLY, CDR2 FYNNEI, per germline. The CDR3 is CASSDDREDTQYF. The CDR3 DNA sequence: TGTGCCAGCAGTGACGATCGGGAGGATACGCAGTATTTT. Full variable domain (remainder filled in from reference TRBV2 and TRBJ2-3): EPEVTQTPSHQVTQMGQEVILRCVPISNHLYFYWYRQILGQKVEFLVSFYNNEISEKSEIFDDQFSVERPDGSNFTLKIRSTKLEDSAMYFCASSDDREDTQYFGPGTRLTVL.

This clone was detected a few times. The chain is built from TRBV30 and TRBJ2-7, with D maybe TRBD2 (6 bases). The V gene's germline CDR1 is GTSNPN and CDR2 SVGIG (reference sequence). This CDR3 is 13 amino acids long. With 3 bases removed from V and 3 bases from J, the gap between germline ends came to 12 bases. This CDR3 is CAWSPGSHYEQYF. In nucleotides, the CDR3 is TGTGCCTGGAGCCCCGGGAGCCACTACGAGCAGTACTTC. Full variable domain (missing parts from reference TRBV30 and TRBJ2-7): SQTIHQWPATLVQPVGSPLSLECTVEGTSNPNLYWYRQAAGRGLQLLFYSVGIGQISSEVPQNLSASRPQDRQFILSSKKLLLSDSGFYLCAWSPGSHYEQYFGPGTRLTVT.

V and J are TRBV6-6 and TRBJ2-1; 11 positions match TRBD2. With 4 bases clipped from V and 4 bases from J, the junction kept 6 bases outside the gene matches. The germline gives CDR1 MNHNY, CDR2 SVGAGI (reference sequence). The length of the CDR3 is 16 residues. The CDR3, as DNA: TGTGCCAGCAGTTCCGGGACTAGCGGAAATTACAATGAGCAGTTCTTC. This encodes CASSSGTSGNYNEQFF.

The chain has TRBV28 and TRBJ2-5; D might be TRBD1 (6 bases). The ends were cut back, 6 bases at V and 4 bases at J, with 18 bases in the middle. In germline, CDR1 is MDHEN, CDR2 SYDVKM. The CDR3 has 15 residues. CDR3 loop: CASRAISGVRETQYF. The CDR3 DNA reads as TGTGCCAGCAGAGCGATTTCAGGGGTGCGAGAGACCCAGTACTTC.

To note about this clone: At one end, the junction sequence differs from germline, possibly due to a read error. Within the sample, other DNA sequences also encode this same CDR3. This chain uses TRBV29-1 with TRBJ2-6; 10 bases match TRBD1. The CDR3 consists of 17 residues. Germline V gene data show CDR1 as SQVTM and CDR2 as ANQGSEA. The CDR3 loop reads CSVEVWDRGSGANVLTF. CDR3 nucleotide sequence: TGCAGCGTTGAAGTCTGGGACAGGGGATCTGGGGCCAACGTCTTGACTTTC.

The J gene is TRBJ2-2, the V gene TRBV2, with 8 bases aligning to TRBD2. This CDR3 has 14 amino acids. The V and J ends lost 10 bases and 1 base, in that order; junction bases with no gene match: 5. Germline loops: CDR1 SNHLY, CDR2 FYNNEI. This chain's CDR3 is CANKREWNTGELFF. CDR3 DNA sequence: TGTGCCAACAAGCGGGAGTGGAACACCGGGGAGCTGTTTTTT.